A selection of T cell receptor beta chains follows, all from one sample in a study of T cell repertoires in cytomegalovirus infection. These receptors are not linked to any known antigen. Via MiXCR, TCRdb re-called the reads, giving one row per CDR3 protein. The sample has approximately 910,000 distinct CDR3 sequences; 30% to 40% are singletons. The source was cultured CD8+ T cells from PBMCs, collected from culture after CMV antigen stimulation. The source is a human donor in good health (CMV status not recorded). Some clones in this sample may be carry-over from other donors' samples. Both conserved end residues are trimmed from each CDR3.

>TRBJ1-2|TRBV6-5
ASSEWAMVGYT
>TRBJ2-1|TRBV6-1
ASSERPPSSYNEQF
>TRBJ2-2|TRBV19
ASTSGMGLF
>TRBJ2-7|TRBV7-6
ASSLTAGAKSYEQY
>TRBJ2-5|TRBV7-9
ASSSRRTSPETQY
>TRBJ2-3|TRBV5-6
ASDAGQGHTQY
>TRBJ2-1|TRBV4-3
ASSQSLVSGQF
>TRBJ2-2|TRBV6-6
ASSYAGIGTGELF
>TRBJ1-1|TRBV4-3
ASSHVNGMEAF
>TRBJ2-2|TRBV7-8
ASNLAGGRITGELF
>TRBJ2-1|TRBV20-1
SASLSPGTHEQF
>TRBJ1-1|TRBV6-1
ATIIHRPNTEAF
>TRBJ2-5|TRBV20-1
SATPLQAQETQY
>TRBJ2-3|TRBV10-3
AISLAEDRVVTDTQY
>TRBJ1-3|TRBV20-1
SARLRERDTIY
>TRBJ2-7|TRBV10-3
AIKAGYEQY
>TRBJ2-1|TRBV2
ASIPGQGNEQF
>TRBJ1-1|TRBV14
ASSRVALWDLNTEAF
>TRBJ1-2|TRBV15
ATVDRTYGYT
>TRBJ1-1|TRBV10-3
AISEPLTGARTEAF
>TRBJ1-5|TRBV3-1
ASSQEGRQYSNQPQH
>TRBJ2-2|TRBV13
ASSRDRELAGELF
>TRBJ2-1|TRBV6-2/TRBV6-3
ASSYPPYNEQF
>TRBJ2-2|TRBV7-8
ASSLALLGELF
>TRBJ2-7|TRBV7-6
ASSLGGASSYEQY
>TRBJ2-3|TRBV7-9
ASRESTDTQY
>TRBJ2-3|TRBV27
ASSSRDILEY
>TRBJ1-1|TRBV27
ASSRSGNTEAF
>TRBJ1-1|TRBV14
ASSQGRRMNTEAF
>TRBJ2-1|TRBV4-1
ASSQPGPQIYNEQF
>TRBJ2-5|TRBV12-3/TRBV12-4
ATSRSETQY
>TRBJ1-2|TRBV25-1
ASSMGQGARYGYT
>TRBJ1-1|TRBV11-2
ASSPWDRLPGFSEAF
>TRBJ1-4|TRBV7-8
ASSLEWTGDLNEKLF
>TRBJ2-7|TRBV12-3/TRBV12-4
ASRQVYRDRVYEQY
>TRBJ1-2|TRBV20-1
SARGTETNYGYT
>TRBJ1-1|TRBV27
ASSPYRGEYTEAF
>TRBJ2-7|TRBV7-6
ASTPRSRDGYEQY
>TRBJ2-2|TRBV13
ASSPGSPNTGELF
>TRBJ2-6|TRBV4-3
ASSQDSLAASSGANVLT
>TRBJ1-2|TRBV6-5
ASSSLQGIGYT
>TRBJ1-6|TRBV7-2
ASRAQGAYNSPLH
>TRBJ2-3|TRBV2
ASSEKDRESDTQY
>TRBJ2-1|TRBV13
ASSLVDRGNDEQF
>TRBJ2-3|TRBV4-1
ASSQLSLPGLAGTSTDTQY
>TRBJ1-1|TRBV5-1
ASSQIDTEAF
>TRBJ2-3|TRBV28
ASSSTVSGAPSTDTQY
>TRBJ2-7|TRBV7-3
ASSSTTAGVSSGGNSYEQY
>TRBJ2-4|TRBV25-1
ASSAWTGGAGNIQY
>TRBJ2-3|TRBV28
ASSLLEAGGPDTQY
>TRBJ2-5|TRBV6-1
ASSPGTSRQETQY
>TRBJ2-1|TRBV6-1
ASTDRTGLFEQF
>TRBJ2-3|TRBV10-3
AMLRGDTQY
>TRBJ2-3|TRBV7-2
ASSLAGGAFSTDTQY
>TRBJ2-1|TRBV20-1
SARRGTWIGQLSYNEQF